This TCR beta chain was retrieved from a study of blood T cell repertoires in COVID-19. Measured with immunoSEQ multiplex PCR; TCRdb has only the in-frame clones, and not every one. The sample holds 250,000 or so clones, roughly 84% seen once. Two negative PCRs, clearance, or symptom resolution had been documented for recovered Cohort 3 donors. The CDR3 runs 16 residues. Germline-derived CDR1 and CDR2 are SGDLS and YYNGEE. Trimming cost V 3 bases and J 4 bases; bases outside gene matches: 9. Sequencing was carried out using PBMCs or T cells enriched from blood (not recorded which). The TCR comes from a man aged 50 to 59 who had recovered from COVID-19. The J gene is TRBJ1-3, the V gene TRBV9; the match to TRBD1 covers 8 bases. The CDR3 is CASSEGTGFQGNTIYF. As DNA, the CDR3 is TGTGCCAGCAGCGAGGGGACAGGTTTCCAGGGAAACACCATATATTTT.